The next 5 T cell receptor beta chains were all read from a single sample in a study of Tregs in tolerant kidney transplant recipients. Method: immunoSEQ multiplex PCR; TCRdb's copy keeps in-frame clones and lacks some. Here the sample spans about 11,000 clones, more than 75% being singletons. These receptors have no known antigen. The sequencing used Tregs from blood cultured with allogeneic cells, collected before the transplant. These receptors were taken from a human patient who received a combined kidney and bone marrow transplant.

The J gene is TRBJ1-4, the V gene TRBV11-3; D call uncertain. This CDR3 contains 12 residues. Germline V gene lookup returns CDR1 SGHNT and CDR2 YENEEA. The germline V and J ends were trimmed by 5 bases and 5 bases, with 6 bases remaining between them. The CDR3 DNA follows: TGTGCCAGCAGCCCGAACAATGAAAAACTGTTTTTT. Protein: CASSPNNEKLFF.

The chain links TRBV2 to TRBJ1-3, with D maybe TRBD1 (5 bases). CDR3 size: 14 residues. Germline-derived CDR1 and CDR2 are SNHLY and FYNNEI. Between the trimmed V and J ends, which lost 4 bases and 4 bases, there was a span of 11 bases. The CDR3 bases are TGTGCCAGCAGTGGGTACAGGACCGGAAACACCATATATTTT. Residues: CASSGYRTGNTIYF.

In this sample, this clone turned up a few times. The chain uses TRBV28 and TRBJ1-5, with 8 bases that match TRBD1. V was clipped by 6 bases and J by 3 bases; unmatched bases: 10. The CDR3 covers 16 residues. Germline values: CDR1 MDHEN, CDR2 SYDVKM. This CDR3 is CASSYHRGWDNQPQHF. The CDR3 region has the DNA TGTGCCAGCAGCTACCACAGGGGGTGGGACAATCAGCCCCAGCATTTT. Filled out from reference TRBV28 and TRBJ1-5, the complete variable domain reads DVKVTQSSRYLVKRTGEKVFLECVQDMDHENMFWYRQDPGLGLRLIYFSYDVKMKEKGDIPEGYSVSREKKERFSLILESASTNQTSMYLCASSYHRGWDNQPQHFGDGTRLSIL.

The V call is TRBV27, the J call TRBJ2-7; weak D call: TRBD1 (5 bases). CDR1 is MNHEY and CDR2 is SMNVEV in the germline V gene (reference sequence). Trimming shortened V by 4 bases and J by 7 bases, and 14 bases separated the two germline ends. The length of the CDR3 is 13 residues. CDR3 sequence (DNA): TGTGCCAGCAGTTCCCAGGGATCGCGGGAGCAGTACTTC. Its protein is CASSSQGSREQYF.

The chain joins TRBV5-1 to TRBJ1-1; D remains unclear. The CDR3 is 16 amino acids. V shed 5 bases and J shed 3 bases, with 20 bases lying between them. In germline, CDR1 is SGHRS, CDR2 YFSETQ. CDR3 nucleotide sequence: TGCGCCAGCAGGCCAACCCCGGGGAGTGGATACACTGAAGCTTTCTTT. It encodes CASRPTPGSGYTEAFF. The full variable domain, with the rest looked up from reference TRBV5-1 and TRBJ1-1, is KAGVTQTPRYLIKTRGQQVTLSCSPISGHRSVSWYQQTPGQGLQFLFEYFSETQRNKGNFPGRFSGRQFSNSRSEMNVSTLELGDSALYLCASRPTPGSGYTEAFFGQGTRLTVV.